A single sample gave rise to the 32 T cell receptor beta chains below, sequenced in a study of T cells in Graves' hyperthyroidism and ophthalmopathy. TCR beta CDR3 regions were amplified from RNA transcripts. First-round RT-PCR of the TCR CDR3 relied on the HTBI primer set. MiXCR, run by TCRdb on the multiplex PCR reads, gives a single entry per CDR3 protein. The data hold hundreds of thousands of distinct CDR3 sequences, with over 35% observed a single time. Material for sequencing was blood. The receptors originated from a man aged 18 to 30 with Graves' hyperthyroidism.

This clonotype was observed once. A junction end diverges from the germline sequence, so it may reflect a read error. CDR3: CASSQLSAVTEAFF. CDR3 sequence (DNA): TGTGCCAGCAGCCAACTGTCAGCGGTCACTGAAGCTTTCTTT. The V and J genes are TRBV10-2 and TRBJ1-1, with unresolved D. The CDR3 length is 14 residues. Germline V gives CDR1 WSHSY, CDR2 SAAADI.

The chain joins TRBV20-1 to TRBJ1-1; a weak D match, TRBD1 (6 bases). This CDR3 is 15 amino acids long. The V and J ends lost 5 bases and 1 base respectively, with 17 bases between them. From germline, CDR1 is DFQATT and CDR2 SNEGSKA (reference sequence). CDR3 bases: TGCAGTGCTTCCCCCCTTGACAGGCCGAACACTGAAGCTTTCTTT. Amino acids: CSASPLDRPNTEAFF.

The rearrangement links TRBV12-3 or TRBV12-4 to TRBJ1-2, with TRBD1 as a possible D gene (5 bases). CDR3 length equals 13 residues. The V and J ends lost 2 bases and 8 bases respectively, with 12 bases between them. DNA of the CDR3: TGTGCCAGCAGTTTAAGTTTAAGGGGCGGCTACACCTTC. Residues: CASSLSLRGGYTF.

The J gene is TRBJ2-5, the V gene TRBV6-5; 10 bases line up with TRBD1. This CDR3 comprises 14 residues. V lost 6 bases to trimming and J lost 13 bases; unmatched junction nucleotides: 14. Germline CDR1 reads MNHEY; CDR2 reads SVGAGI. The CDR3 sequence is CASRPQGQGKKLYF. CDR3 nucleotide sequence: TGTGCCAGCAGACCTCAGGGACAGGGGAAGAAATTGTACTTC.

This chain connects TRBV7-9 to TRBJ2-7, with no clear D. Trimming removed 2 bases from V and 9 bases from J, with 11 bases in between. CDR1 SEHNR and CDR2 FQNEAQ come from the germline V gene (reference sequence). The CDR3 has 12 residues. The CDR3 is CASSLSRIGQYF. CDR3 DNA: TGTGCCAGCAGCTTAAGTCGTATCGGGCAGTACTTC.

The sample holds a few counts of this clonotype. At one end, the junction sequence differs from germline, possibly due to a read error. The chain has TRBV7-3 and TRBJ1-1; D uncertain. Germline assignment: CDR1 SGHTA and CDR2 FQGTGA. The CDR3 loop spans 15 amino acids. CDR3 DNA sequence: TGCGCCAGCAGCCACCCCGAACTAAAGGACACTGAAGCTTTCTTT. It yields the protein CASSHPELKDTEAFF.

The chain is built from TRBV11-3 and TRBJ2-2; 7 bases align to TRBD1. Trimming at V came to 5 bases and at J to 2 bases, leaving 8 bases not matched to a gene. The CDR3 spans 16 residues. CDR1 and CDR2 from the germline V gene are SGHNT and YENEEA. The CDR3 DNA reads as TGTGCCAGCAGCCCACCGGGACAGTTTAACACCGGGGAGCTGTTTTTT. It yields the protein CASSPPGQFNTGELFF.

This clonotype appeared a few times. The CDR3 reads CASSENGPGAGNQPQHF. CDR3 coding DNA: TGCGCCAGCAGCGAAAACGGTCCGGGGGCTGGAAATCAGCCCCAGCATTTT. V and J are TRBV5-1 and TRBJ1-5; perhaps TRBD1 as D (6 bases). Trimming removed 4 bases from V and 4 bases from J, with 21 bases in between. Germline V CDR1 and CDR2: SGHRS, YFSETQ. CDR3 length equals 17 residues. Combining the CDR3 with reference TRBV5-1 and TRBJ1-5 gives the whole variable domain KAGVTQTPRYLIKTRGQQVTLSCSPISGHRSVSWYQQTPGQGLQFLFEYFSETQRNKGNFPGRFSGRQFSNSRSEMNVSTLELGDSALYLCASSENGPGAGNQPQHFGDGTRLSIL.

This clonotype came up a few times. This chain connects TRBV4-3 to TRBJ2-7; perhaps TRBD2 as D (6 bases). With 1 base removed from V and 6 bases from J, the gap between germline ends came to 13 bases. The germline gives CDR1 LGHNA, CDR2 YSLEER. The CDR3 loop spans 14 amino acids. CDR3 nucleotides: TGCGCCAGCAGCCAAGTACCGGGAGTAGGCGAGCAGTACTTC. This translates into CASSQVPGVGEQYF.

At least ten counts were recorded for this clonotype. The CDR3 nucleotides read TGTGCCAGCAGCTTCACTGGGGACGAGCAGTACTTC. Its protein product is CASSFTGDEQYF. This rearrangement joins TRBV7-9 to TRBJ2-7, with D uncertain. The CDR3 spans 12 residues. Trimming pared 3 bases from V and 5 bases from J, leaving 8 bases between. In germline, CDR1 is SEHNR, CDR2 FQNEAQ (reference sequence).

V and J are TRBV5-4 and TRBJ2-5, with D possibly TRBD1 on 6 matching bases. With 3 bases removed from V and 5 bases from J, the gap between germline ends came to 14 bases. Germline CDR1 is SGHNT and CDR2 is YYREEE (reference sequence). The CDR3 extends over 14 amino acids. The CDR3 reads CASSYSRGGETQYF. Written as DNA, the CDR3 is TGTGCCAGCAGCTATAGCAGGGGCGGTGAGACCCAGTACTTC.

This clonotype was seen only once. This sequence joins TRBV29-1 and TRBJ2-5, with D possibly being TRBD1 or TRBD2 (5 bases each). Trimming cost V 7 bases and J 5 bases, with 14 bases left between them. This CDR3 comprises 12 residues. Germline loops: CDR1 SQVTM, CDR2 ANQGSEA. CDR3 DNA: TGCAGCGGGCACGGGGCACGGGAGACCCAGTACTTC. It translates to CSGHGARETQYF.

The CDR3 region is CASSSPAGDLYEQYF. CDR3 bases: TGTGCCAGCAGCTCCCCGGCCGGGGACCTTTACGAGCAGTACTTC. The chain is built from TRBV2 and TRBJ2-7; D is possibly TRBD1 or TRBD2 (5 bases each). V lost 6 bases, J lost 4 bases, and 19 bases lay in between. Germline assignment: CDR1 SNHLY and CDR2 FYNNEI. The CDR3 runs to 15 residues.

CDR3 nucleotide sequence: TGTGCTAGCGGCTTATCCCCTAGGGGGGCTGGGGAGCTGTTTTTT. Translated: CASGLSPRGAGELFF. The chain couples TRBV7-7 to TRBJ2-2; D may match TRBD1 or TRBD2 (6 bases each). CDR1 is SSHAT and CDR2 is FNYEAQ in the germline V gene (reference sequence). The CDR3 extends over 15 amino acids.

The chain combines TRBV9 with TRBJ1-4; D is unclear. Germline loops: CDR1 SGDLS, CDR2 YYNGEE. The CDR3 covers 15 residues. The V gene lost 5 bases and the J gene lost 8 bases, with 19 bases spanning the gap. The CDR3 DNA is TGTGCCAGCAGTTTAGTTCCCGGTTCTGCGGAAAAACTGTTTTTT. It yields the protein CASSLVPGSAEKLFF.

This rearrangement joins TRBV4-1 to TRBJ1-1, with no clear D. This CDR3 is 16 amino acids long. Per the germline V gene, CDR1 is MGHRA and CDR2 is YSYEKL. Trimming took off 2 bases at V and 8 bases at J, with 21 bases between the two ends. DNA for the CDR3: TGCGCCAGCAGCCAAAGCCCTTCCGAGCATATACTAGAAGCTTTCTTT. This gives the protein CASSQSPSEHILEAFF.

The DNA for the CDR3 is TGCGCCAGCAGCTTGGACCTCCCAGGGGGCGAGCAGTACTTC. This sequence encodes CASSLDLPGGEQYF. The J gene is TRBJ2-7, the V gene TRBV5-1; 7 bases agree with TRBD1. V shed 0 bases and J 6 bases; nucleotides not matched to a gene: 6. This CDR3 region has 14 residues. The germline gives CDR1 SGHRS, CDR2 YFSETQ.

This clonotype was recorded many times. The CDR3 is CASSLPWGAQHF. CDR3 in DNA: TGTGCCAGCAGTTTACCTTGGGGGGCTCAGCATTTT. The chain employs TRBV7-2 and TRBJ1-5; D is possibly TRBD1 (6 bases). The V and J ends lost 6 bases and 13 bases respectively, with 16 bases between them. The CDR3 is 12 amino acids. The germline V gene encodes CDR1 SGHTA and CDR2 FQGNSA.

On this clonotype itself: It may be a read error: a sequence one base away is much more abundant. As DNA, the CDR3 is TGTGCCAGCAGCTTAGACGGGAGAAGTCAGCCCCAGCATTTT. Its translation is CASSLDGRSQPQHF. V usage is TRBV7-9 and J usage is TRBJ1-5; no definite D call. CDR1 is SEHNR and CDR2 is FQNEAQ in the germline V gene (reference sequence). The CDR3 consists of 14 residues. Trimming removed 1 base at V and 6 bases at J, with 10 bases between.

The genes are TRBV15 and TRBJ2-5; D unclear. The CDR3 sequence is 13 residues long. The V end lost 3 bases, the J end lost 1 base, and 6 bases lay between the germline ends. The germline V gene has CDR1 LNHNV and CDR2 YYDKDF (reference sequence). CDR3 bases: TGTGCCACCAGCAGCGTCCCCCAAGAGACCCAGTACTTC. It codes for CATSSVPQETQYF.

Remarks on this clonotype: A junction end diverges from the germline sequence, so it may reflect a read error. The chain couples TRBV7-9 to TRBJ2-7; D remains unclear. CDR1 SEHNR and CDR2 FQNEAQ come from the germline V gene (reference sequence). This CDR3 has 14 amino acids. In DNA, the CDR3 is TGCGCCAGCAGCCGAGATCAAGGGAACTACGAGCAGTACTTC. It encodes CASSRDQGNYEQYF.

This clonotype appeared many times. This sequence joins TRBV19 and TRBJ1-1, with 7 bases lining up with TRBD1. V shed 4 bases, J shed 5 bases, and the junction held 4 bases outside the gene matches. Germline CDR1 and CDR2: LNHDA and SQIVND (reference sequence). The CDR3 consists of 13 residues. CDR3 sequence: CASSTDRVTEAFF. The CDR3 DNA is TGTGCCAGTAGTACTGACAGGGTGACTGAAGCTTTCTTT.

The sample holds many counts of this clonotype. The chain recombines TRBV7-2 with TRBJ1-1; D ambiguous. Per the germline V gene, CDR1 is SGHTA and CDR2 is FQGNSA. The V end was cut by 4 bases, the J end by 3 bases, with 6 bases between. The CDR3 is made up of 12 amino acids. Here the CDR3 DNA reads TGTGCCAGCAGCTATTGGGACACTGAAGCTTTCTTT. Residues: CASSYWDTEAFF.

At least ten counts were recorded for this clonotype. The chain combines TRBV15 with TRBJ2-2; D remains ambiguous. Germline lookup yields CDR1 LNHNV and CDR2 YYDKDF (reference sequence). Deletions cut 0 bases from V and 6 bases from J, with 14 bases between. The CDR3 extends over 16 amino acids. CDR3 in DNA: TGTGCCACCAGCAGAGATAAGGAGTTAGGTTCCGGGGAGCTGTTTTTT. Its protein product is CATSRDKELGSGELFF.

This clonotype was observed many times. This chain connects TRBV4-3 to TRBJ2-7, with D tentatively TRBD2 (5 bases). This CDR3 comprises 14 residues. Trimming shortened V by 3 bases and J by 5 bases, and 14 bases separated the two germline ends. CDR1 is LGHNA and CDR2 is YSLEER in the germline V gene. The DNA for the CDR3 is TGCGCCAGCAGCCATAGGGAGAGGAGCGACGAGCAGTACTTC. This codes for CASSHRERSDEQYF.

The rearrangement links TRBV19 to TRBJ1-5; tentative D call: TRBD1 (6 bases). The CDR3 spans 16 residues. V lost 3 bases and J lost 4, with 16 bases in between. From germline, CDR1 is LNHDA and CDR2 SQIVND (reference sequence). This CDR3 reads CASSIKGGTTNQPQHF. CDR3 coding DNA: TGTGCCAGTAGTATTAAGGGAGGGACAACGAATCAGCCCCAGCATTTT.

The J gene is TRBJ2-7, the V gene TRBV7-9; tentatively, D is TRBD2 (5 bases). V was cut by 5 bases and J by 6 bases, with 14 bases left in between. CDR1 is SEHNR, CDR2 FQNEAQ, per germline (reference sequence). This CDR3 is built from 13 residues. The CDR3 bases are TGTGCCAGCAGCCCTCGGGGAACGGGCGAGCAGTACTTC. Translation: CASSPRGTGEQYF.

CDR3 in DNA: TGTGCCAGCAGCCAAGCCCCCCCTAACCCGGGGGGAAAACTGTTTTTT. Translating it yields CASSQAPPNPGGKLFF. This chain connects TRBV14 to TRBJ1-4; tentative D call: TRBD1 (5 bases). The CDR3 is 16 residues long. Germline lookup yields CDR1 SGHDN and CDR2 FVKESK. Between the trimmed V and J ends, which lost 1 base and 10 bases, there was a span of 19 bases.

Many counts were recorded for this clonotype. The chain combines TRBV4-1 with TRBJ1-2; D is uncertain. V shed 0 bases and J shed 7 bases, with 6 bases lying between them. CDR3 size: 12 residues. Germline V CDR1 and CDR2: MGHRA, YSYEKL. CDR3 in amino acids: CASSQELGGYTF. CDR3 DNA sequence: TGCGCCAGCAGCCAAGAATTAGGTGGCTACACCTTC.

This clonotype was counted at least ten times. V is TRBV4-2 and J is TRBJ1-5; D uncertain. Trimming took 1 base from V and 4 from J, leaving 5 bases between them. CDR3 length: 13 amino acids. Looked up from germline, CDR1 is LGHNA and CDR2 is YNFKEQ. For the CDR3, the DNA is TGTGCCAGCAGCCAAGTTTGGAATCAGCCCCAGCATTTT. Its protein product is CASSQVWNQPQHF.

This clonotype was observed a few times. The V gene is TRBV25-1, the J gene TRBJ2-2, with 10 bases that match TRBD1. The CDR3 length is 15 residues. Germline values: CDR1 MGHDK, CDR2 SYGVNS. J lost 1 base, V lost 4 bases, and 0 bases had no gene match. The CDR3: CASSGDRGNTGELFF. In DNA form, the CDR3 reads TGTGCCAGCAGTGGGGACAGGGGGAACACCGGGGAGCTGTTTTTT.

The chain recombines TRBV10-3 with TRBJ2-6; 10 nucleotides line up with TRBD1. This CDR3 is 17 amino acids long. V was pared by 6 bases and J by 4 bases, with 9 bases of the junction left unmatched. In germline, CDR1 is ENHRY, CDR2 SYGVKD. The CDR3: CAIRSGTGEMGANVLTF. The CDR3 nucleotides are TGTGCCATCAGATCCGGGACAGGGGAGATGGGGGCCAACGTCCTGACTTTC.